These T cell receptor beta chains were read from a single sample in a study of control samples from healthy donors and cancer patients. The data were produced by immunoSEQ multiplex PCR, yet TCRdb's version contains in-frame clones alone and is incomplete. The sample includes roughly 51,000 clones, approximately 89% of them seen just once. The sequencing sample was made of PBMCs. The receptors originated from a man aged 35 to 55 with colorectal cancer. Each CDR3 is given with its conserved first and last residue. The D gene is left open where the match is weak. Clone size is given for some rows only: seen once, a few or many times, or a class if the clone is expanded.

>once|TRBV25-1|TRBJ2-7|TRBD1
TGTGCCAGCAGTGAAGGGACAGGGGGGGCCTACGAGCAGTACTTC
CASSEGTGGAYEQYF
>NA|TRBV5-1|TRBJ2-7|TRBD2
TGCGCCAGCAGCTCTAGCGGGAGGGCCGGCGAGCAGTACTTC
CASSSSGRAGEQYF
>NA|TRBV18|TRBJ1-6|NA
TGTGCCAGCTCAACTCAGGACAGTGCATCACCCCTCCACTTT
CASSTQDSASPLHF
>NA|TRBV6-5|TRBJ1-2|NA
TGTGCCAGCAGTTACGGGGCGGCAGTCTATGGCTACACCTTC
CASSYGAAVYGYTF
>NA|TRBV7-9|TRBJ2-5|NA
TGTGCCAGCAGCACGCCGGGACAACGGGAGACCCAGTACTTC
CASSTPGQRETQYF
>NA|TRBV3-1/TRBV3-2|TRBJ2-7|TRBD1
TGTGCCAGCAGCCCACAGGGGGCCTACGAGCAGTACTTC
CASSPQGAYEQYF
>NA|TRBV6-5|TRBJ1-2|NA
TGTGCCAGCAGTTACTCGACGGCAGGGTATGGCTACACCTTC
CASSYSTAGYGYTF
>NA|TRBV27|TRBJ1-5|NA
TGTGCCAGCAGTTTCGGGGGGAATAGCAATCAGCCCCAGCATTTT
CASSFGGNSNQPQHF
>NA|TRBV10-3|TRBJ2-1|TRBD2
TGTGCCATCGGGGGTCTAGCGGGAGGGCGCTCCTACAATGAGCAGTTCTTC
CAIGGLAGGRSYNEQFF
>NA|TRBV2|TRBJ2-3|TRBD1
TGTGCCAGCAGTGAACAGGGGGCGAGGAACACAGATACGCAGTATTTT
CASSEQGARNTDTQYF
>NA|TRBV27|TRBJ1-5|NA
TGTGCCAGCAGTTTCTCGGGAGGGGCTCAGCCCCAGCATTTT
CASSFSGGAQPQHF
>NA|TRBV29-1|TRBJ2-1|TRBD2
TGCAGCGTTGGGGGACTAGCGGGAATCTCCTACAATGAGCAGTTCTTC
CSVGGLAGISYNEQFF
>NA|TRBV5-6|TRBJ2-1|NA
TGTGCCAGCAGCTCGGGACGGGTACGGAATGAGCAGTTCTTC
CASSSGRVRNEQFF
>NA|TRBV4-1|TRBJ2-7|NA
TGCGCCAGCGCTTCGACGGGGTGGAACGAGCAGTACTTC
CASASTGWNEQYF
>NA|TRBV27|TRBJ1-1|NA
TGTGCCAGCAGTCCCTTTGGGAGGGGCGGGTACACTGAAGCTTTCTTT
CASSPFGRGGYTEAFF
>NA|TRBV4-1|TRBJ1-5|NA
TGCGCCAGCAGCCAAGAAATGCGCAATCAGCCCCAGCATTTT
CASSQEMRNQPQHF
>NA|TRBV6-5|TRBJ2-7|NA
TGTGCCAGCAGTAACAACGGTCTCTCCTACGAGCAGTACTTC
CASSNNGLSYEQYF
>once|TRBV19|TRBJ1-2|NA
TGTGCCAGTAGTATCACGGCCGCGAACTATGGCTACACCTTC
CASSITAANYGYTF
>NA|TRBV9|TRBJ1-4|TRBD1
TGTGCCAGCAGCGGGGGACAGGGGGGTGAAAAACTGTTTTTT
CASSGGQGGEKLFF
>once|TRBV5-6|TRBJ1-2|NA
TGTGCCAGCAGCTACGGGAGCTCAGACTATGGCTACACCTTC
CASSYGSSDYGYTF
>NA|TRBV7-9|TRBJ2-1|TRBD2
TGTGCCAGCAGCTTATCTGTAGCGGGTGGGAGGCACAATGAGCAGTTCTTC
CASSLSVAGGRHNEQFF
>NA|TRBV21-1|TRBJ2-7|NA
TGTGCCAGCAGCAGTACCGGGATTCTTTTCTACGAGCAGTACTTC
CASSSTGILFYEQYF
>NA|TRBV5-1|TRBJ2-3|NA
TGCGCCAGCAGCTTAAGGGGGACTAGCACAGATACGCAGTATTTT
CASSLRGTSTDTQYF
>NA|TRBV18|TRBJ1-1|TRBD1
TGTGCCAGCTCACCACTCCGGGACAGGAGCACTGAAGCTTTCTTT
CASSPLRDRSTEAFF
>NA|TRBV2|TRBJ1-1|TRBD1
TGTGCCAGCACCGACGGACAGGGGGAGGGAGCTTTCTTT
CASTDGQGEGAFF
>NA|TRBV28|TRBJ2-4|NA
TGTGCCAGCAGTTCCCTATCTTTCGCCAAAAACATTCAGTACTTC
CASSSLSFAKNIQYF
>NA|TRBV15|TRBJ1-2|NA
TGTGCCACCAGCAGAGATGCCCGCAGGGAAGGCTACACCTTC
CATSRDARREGYTF
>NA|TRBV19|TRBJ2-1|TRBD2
TGTGCCAGTAGGGGACTAGCGGGAGCGGTTAGTGAGCAGTTCTTC
CASRGLAGAVSEQFF
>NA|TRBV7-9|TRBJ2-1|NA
TGTGCCAGCAGCCTTTCTGAGGCCACGGGGAATGAGCAGTTCTTC
CASSLSEATGNEQFF
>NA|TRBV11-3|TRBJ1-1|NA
TGTGCCAGCAGCTTAGGGGGGGCAGTAGGTGAAGCTTTCTTT
CASSLGGAVGEAFF
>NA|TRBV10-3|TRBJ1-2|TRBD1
TGTGCCATCAATACTCCGGGACAGGGAGGGTATGGCTACACCTTC
CAINTPGQGGYGYTF
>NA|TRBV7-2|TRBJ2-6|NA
TGTGCCAGCAGCTTACGGGGGTTTAGCTCTGGGGCCAACGTCCTGACTTTC
CASSLRGFSSGANVLTF
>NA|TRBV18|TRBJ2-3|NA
TGTGCCAGCTCAATGAGCGTTTGGAGCACAGATACGCAGTATTTT
CASSMSVWSTDTQYF
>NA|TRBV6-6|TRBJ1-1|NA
TGTGCCAGCAGTTACCCCTCCAGAAACACTGAAGCTTTCTTT
CASSYPSRNTEAFF
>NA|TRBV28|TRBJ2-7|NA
TGTGCCAGCAGTTTTGGGGATTACGAGCAGTACTTC
CASSFGDYEQYF
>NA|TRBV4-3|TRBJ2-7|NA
TGCGCCAGCAGCCAAGTTCTTGGAACTACCTACGAGCAGTACTTC
CASSQVLGTTYEQYF
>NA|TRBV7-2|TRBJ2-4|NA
TGTGCCAGCAGCCTCCGGGCAATCTTAGCCAAAAACATTCAGTACTTC
CASSLRAILAKNIQYF
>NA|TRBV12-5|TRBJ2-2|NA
TGTGCTAGTCGAAAGGAGGGCAGAAACACCGGGGAGCTGTTTTTT
CASRKEGRNTGELFF
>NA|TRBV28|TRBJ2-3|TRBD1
TGTGCCAGCAGTTCGGGACAGGAATTAGTCGCAGATACGCAGTATTTT
CASSSGQELVADTQYF
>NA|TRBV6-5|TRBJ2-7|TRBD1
TGTGCCAGCAGTTTAACACCGGGACAGGGAGGGAACGAGCAGTACTTC
CASSLTPGQGGNEQYF